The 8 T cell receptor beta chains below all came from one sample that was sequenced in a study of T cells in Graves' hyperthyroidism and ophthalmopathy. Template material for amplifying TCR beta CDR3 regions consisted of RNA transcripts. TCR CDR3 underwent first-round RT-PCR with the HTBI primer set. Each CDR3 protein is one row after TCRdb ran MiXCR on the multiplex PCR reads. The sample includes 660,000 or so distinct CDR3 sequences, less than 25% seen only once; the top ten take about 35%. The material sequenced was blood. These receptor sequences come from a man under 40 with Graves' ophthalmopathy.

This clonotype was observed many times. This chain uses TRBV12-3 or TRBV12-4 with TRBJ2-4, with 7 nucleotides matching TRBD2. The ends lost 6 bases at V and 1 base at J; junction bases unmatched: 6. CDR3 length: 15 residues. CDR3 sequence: CASSTSGTAKNIQYF. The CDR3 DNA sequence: TGTGCCAGCAGCACGAGCGGGACCGCCAAAAACATTCAGTACTTC.

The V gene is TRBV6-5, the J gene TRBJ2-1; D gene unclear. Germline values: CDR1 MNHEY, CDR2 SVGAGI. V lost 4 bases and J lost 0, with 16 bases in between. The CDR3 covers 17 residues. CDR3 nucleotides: TGTGCCAGCAGTTCCGGCAGGCGGCTTAGCTCCTACAATGAGCAGTTCTTC. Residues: CASSSGRRLSSYNEQFF.

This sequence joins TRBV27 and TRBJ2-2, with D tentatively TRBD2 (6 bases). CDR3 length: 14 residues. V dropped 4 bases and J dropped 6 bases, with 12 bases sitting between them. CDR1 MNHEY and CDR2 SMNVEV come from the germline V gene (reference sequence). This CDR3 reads CASSSGSMAGELFF. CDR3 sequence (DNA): TGTGCCAGCAGTTCCGGGAGTATGGCCGGGGAGCTGTTTTTT.

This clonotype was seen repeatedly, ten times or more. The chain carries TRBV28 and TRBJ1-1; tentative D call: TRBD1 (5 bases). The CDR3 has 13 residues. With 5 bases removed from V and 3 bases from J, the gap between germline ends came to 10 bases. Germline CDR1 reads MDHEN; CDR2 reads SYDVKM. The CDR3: CASSRGGYTEAFF. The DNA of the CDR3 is TGTGCCAGCAGTCGGGGGGGGTACACTGAAGCTTTCTTT.

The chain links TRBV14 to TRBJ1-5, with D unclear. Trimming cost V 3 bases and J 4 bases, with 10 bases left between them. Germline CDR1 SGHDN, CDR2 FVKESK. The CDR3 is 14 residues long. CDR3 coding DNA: TGTGCCAGCAGCCAGGCCCATACTAATCAGCCCCAGCATTTT. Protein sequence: CASSQAHTNQPQHF.

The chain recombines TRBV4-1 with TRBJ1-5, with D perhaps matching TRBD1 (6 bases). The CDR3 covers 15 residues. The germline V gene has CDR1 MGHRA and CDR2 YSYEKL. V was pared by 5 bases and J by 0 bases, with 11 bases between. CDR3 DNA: TGCGCCAGCAGCGCGGGACATATTAGCAATCAGCCCCAGCATTTT. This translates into CASSAGHISNQPQHF.

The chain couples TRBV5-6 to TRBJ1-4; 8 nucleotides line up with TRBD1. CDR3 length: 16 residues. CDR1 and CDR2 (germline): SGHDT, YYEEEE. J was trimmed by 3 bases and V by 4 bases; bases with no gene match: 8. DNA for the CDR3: TGTGCCAGCAGCCGTGGGACAGGTGCCCCTAATGAAAAACTGTTTTTT. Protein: CASSRGTGAPNEKLFF.

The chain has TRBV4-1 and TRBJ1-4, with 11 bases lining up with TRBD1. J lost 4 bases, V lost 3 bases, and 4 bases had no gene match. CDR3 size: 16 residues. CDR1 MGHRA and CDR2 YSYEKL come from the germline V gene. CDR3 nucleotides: TGCGCCAGCAGCCAGCAGGACAGGGGGCATAATGAAAAACTGTTTTTT. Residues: CASSQQDRGHNEKLFF.